These 17 T cell receptor beta chains share one sample of origin, sequenced in a study of blood T cell repertoires in COVID-19. Some clones are missing from TCRdb's copy, which holds only in-frame ones; the method was immunoSEQ multiplex PCR. The sample contains 300,000 to 350,000 clones, about 85% of which appear only once. The sequenced sample was peripheral blood. These receptors were obtained from a man younger than 35 with active or convalescent COVID-19.

The chain combines TRBV20-1 with TRBJ2-1; D ambiguous. Germline V gene data show CDR1 as DFQATT and CDR2 as SNEGSKA (reference sequence). Trimming cost V 4 bases and J 6 bases, with 4 bases left between them. The CDR3 consists of 10 residues. This chain's CDR3 is CSAILNEQFF. The CDR3 DNA follows: TGCAGTGCTATCCTCAATGAGCAGTTCTTC.

This clone was counted a single time. The chain has TRBV6-5 and TRBJ1-5; 7 bases align to TRBD1. Germline V lookup: CDR1 MNHEY, CDR2 SVGAGI. CDR3 length equals 16 residues. With V trimmed by 4 bases and J by 4 bases, 10 bases remained unmatched. Here the CDR3 reads CASSFSRDSPNQPQHF. The CDR3 nucleotides are TGTGCCAGCAGTTTCTCCCGGGACAGCCCAAATCAGCCCCAGCATTTT.

This clone was seen just once. The sample holds other DNA sequences that translate to the same CDR3. This rearrangement joins TRBV5-1 to TRBJ2-7; perhaps TRBD1 as D (7 bases). The CDR3 runs to 14 residues. Trimming shortened V by 0 bases and J by 3 bases, and 10 bases separated the two germline ends. From germline, CDR1 is SGHRS and CDR2 YFSETQ. CDR3 amino acids: CASSLGQGGYEQYF. DNA of the CDR3: TGCGCCAGCAGCTTGGGACAGGGAGGCTACGAGCAGTACTTC.

This clone was picked up a small number of times. The CDR3 reads CASSEGLAGANEQFF. The CDR3 DNA follows: TGTGCCAGCAGTGAGGGACTAGCGGGGGCCAATGAGCAGTTCTTC. J is TRBJ2-1 and V is TRBV6-4; 14 positions agree with TRBD2. Germline CDR1 reads MRHNA; CDR2 reads SNTAGT. J lost 6 bases, V lost 3 bases, and 1 base had no gene match. This CDR3 is 15 amino acids long.

The chain couples TRBV7-2 to TRBJ2-1; 7 positions match TRBD1. This CDR3 is 15 amino acids long. Germline CDR1 and CDR2: SGHTA and FQGNSA. The ends lost 5 bases at V and 6 bases at J; junction bases unmatched: 10. The CDR3 is CASSPSRGSPNEQFF. The CDR3 DNA reads as TGTGCCAGCAGCCCCTCCAGGGGGAGTCCCAATGAGCAGTTCTTC.

V and J are TRBV9 and TRBJ1-6, with D unresolved. Trimming shortened V by 4 bases and J by 8 bases, and 16 bases separated the two germline ends. The CDR3 covers 15 residues. Germline loops: CDR1 SGDLS, CDR2 YYNGEE. Here the CDR3 DNA reads TGTGCCAGCAGCCCCAATGGAGGGTTGTATTCACCCCTCCACTTT. It yields the protein CASSPNGGLYSPLHF.

The CDR3 reads CASSLVTANTEAFF. The CDR3 DNA sequence: TGCGCCAGCAGCTTGGTTACAGCGAACACTGAAGCTTTCTTT. This chain links TRBV5-1 with TRBJ1-1; D uncertain. This CDR3 has 14 amino acids. Germline CDR1 reads SGHRS; CDR2 reads YFSETQ. Deletions cut 0 bases from V and 1 base from J, with 7 bases between.

This chain uses TRBV27 with TRBJ1-5; D remains ambiguous. The CDR3 is 15 amino acids. V was cut by 8 bases and J by 2 bases, with 16 bases left in between. The V gene's germline CDR1 is MNHEY and CDR2 SMNVEV (reference sequence). The CDR3 coding sequence is TGTGCCAGCTCCTCTCGGGGTTTGGGCAATCAGCCCCAGCATTTT. This codes for CASSSRGLGNQPQHF.

This sequence joins TRBV12-5 and TRBJ1-1; D ambiguous. This CDR3 contains 13 residues. Trimming left V 6 bases short and J 1 base short, with 9 bases between. Germline CDR1 is LGHNT and CDR2 is FRNRAP. This CDR3 reads CASGAESNTEAFF. CDR3 nucleotides: TGTGCTAGTGGCGCGGAGTCGAACACTGAAGCTTTCTTT.

The chain carries TRBV6-5 and TRBJ1-2, with 7 bases fitting TRBD1. Germline V gene lookup returns CDR1 MNHEY and CDR2 SVGAGI. With V trimmed by 2 bases and J by 3 bases, 9 bases remained unmatched. The CDR3 is 16 residues long. CDR3: CASSYNSWGTDYGYTF. In nucleotides, the CDR3 is TGTGCCAGCAGTTACAATTCGTGGGGGACAGACTATGGCTACACCTTC.

This clone was seen just once. The genes are TRBV7-2 and TRBJ2-3; D is unclear. This CDR3 is built from 12 residues. Between the trimmed V and J ends, which lost 5 bases and 2 bases, there was a span of 5 bases. Looked up from germline, CDR1 is SGHTA and CDR2 is FQGNSA. The CDR3: CASSVYTDTQYF. CDR3 coding DNA: TGTGCCAGCAGCGTCTACACAGATACGCAGTATTTT. The full variable domain, in which reference TRBV7-2 and TRBJ2-3 provide the parts outside the CDR3, is GAGVSQSPSNKVTEKGKDVELRCDPISGHTALYWYRQSLGQGLEFLIYFQGNSAPDKSGLPSDRFSAERTGGSVSTLTIQRTQQEDSAVYLCASSVYTDTQYFGPGTRLTVL.

The chain carries TRBV7-2 and TRBJ1-1; TRBD1 matches 7 bases. Unmatched junction bases numbered 7, after V lost 8 bases and J lost 4 bases. The germline CDR1 and CDR2 sequences are SGHTA and FQGNSA. The CDR3 is 13 residues long. This chain's CDR3 is CASGYRGGTEAFF. CDR3 sequence (DNA): TGTGCCAGCGGATACAGGGGAGGCACTGAAGCTTTCTTT.

The V gene is TRBV5-6, the J gene TRBJ2-7, with 11 bases fitting TRBD2. Germline CDR1 and CDR2: SGHDT and YYEEEE. Germline trimming cut 3 bases from V and 4 bases from J; bases unmatched to any gene: 3. CDR3 length: 14 residues. In nucleotides, the CDR3 is TGTGCCAGCAGCTCGGGACTAGCGGTGTACGAGCAGTACTTC. Translated, it gives CASSSGLAVYEQYF.

The chain has TRBV29-1 and TRBJ2-1; 7 nucleotides match TRBD1. The germline CDR1 and CDR2 sequences are SQVTM and ANQGSEA. Unmatched junction bases numbered 5, after V lost 0 bases and J lost 0 bases. This CDR3 is 16 amino acids long. CDR3 loop: CSVEDGTASSYNEQFF. The CDR3 nucleotides read TGCAGCGTTGAAGATGGGACAGCTAGCTCCTACAATGAGCAGTTCTTC.

This clone was found a few times. This chain connects TRBV4-1 to TRBJ1-6, with D tentatively TRBD1 (5 bases). The CDR3 length is 19 residues. V lost 1 base, J lost 9 bases, and 25 bases lay in between. Germline-derived CDR1 and CDR2 are MGHRA and YSYEKL. CDR3 sequence (DNA): TGCGCCAGCAGCCAAGTGATCCGGACACACCGGGCCGCAGTTTCACCCCTCCACTTT. Its translation is CASSQVIRTHRAAVSPLHF.

The V call is TRBV7-9, the J call TRBJ1-4, with no clear D. This CDR3 contains 16 residues. V was clipped by 3 bases and J by 4 bases, with 15 bases between them. CDR1 and CDR2 (germline): SEHNR, FQNEAQ (reference sequence). The CDR3 is CASSFLGRDDNEKLFF. The CDR3 DNA sequence: TGTGCCAGCAGCTTTCTAGGGAGGGATGATAATGAAAAACTGTTTTTT.

The J gene is TRBJ2-3, the V gene TRBV4-1; perhaps TRBD1 as D (6 bases). Deletions cut 2 bases from V and 0 bases from J, with 15 bases between. The CDR3 contains 17 residues. CDR1 is MGHRA, CDR2 YSYEKL, per germline. The CDR3 protein is CASSQFKTGPSTDTQYF. CDR3 coding DNA: TGCGCCAGCAGCCAATTCAAGACAGGTCCTAGCACAGATACGCAGTATTTT.